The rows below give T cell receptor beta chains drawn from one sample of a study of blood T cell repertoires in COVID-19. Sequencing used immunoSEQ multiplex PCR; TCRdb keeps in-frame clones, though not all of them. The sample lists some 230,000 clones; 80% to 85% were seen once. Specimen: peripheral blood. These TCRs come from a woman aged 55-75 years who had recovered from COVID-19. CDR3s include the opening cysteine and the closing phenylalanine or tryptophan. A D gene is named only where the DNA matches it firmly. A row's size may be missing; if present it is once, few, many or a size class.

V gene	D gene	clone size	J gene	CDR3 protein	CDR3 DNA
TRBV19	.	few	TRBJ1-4	CASSPTATNEKLFF	TGTGCCAGTAGTCCCACGGCAACTAATGAAAAACTGTTTTTT
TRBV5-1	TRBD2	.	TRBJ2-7	CASSALQRGYEQYF	TGCGCCAGCAGCGCGCTCCAGCGGGGCTACGAGCAGTACTTC
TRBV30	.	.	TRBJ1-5	CAWRLAGGGNQPQHF	TGTGCCTGGAGACTCGCGGGTGGGGGCAATCAGCCCCAGCATTTT
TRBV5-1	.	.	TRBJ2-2	CASSLVTRRAGELFF	TGCGCCAGCAGCTTGGTGACTAGAAGGGCCGGGGAGCTGTTTTTT
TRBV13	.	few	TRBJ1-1	CASSQGGWQVLNTEAFF	TGTGCCAGCAGCCAGGGTGGTTGGCAGGTCTTGAACACTGAAGCTTTCTTT
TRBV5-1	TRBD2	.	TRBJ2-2	CASSPSSGTFTGELFF	TGCGCCAGCAGTCCCTCTAGCGGCACCTTCACCGGGGAGCTGTTTTTT
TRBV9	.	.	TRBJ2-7	CASSVGEGVGYEQYF	TGTGCCAGCAGCGTAGGGGAAGGGGTAGGCTACGAGCAGTACTTC
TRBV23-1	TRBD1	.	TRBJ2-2	CASSQRLPGQTIAGELFF	TGCGCCAGCAGTCAACGATTACCGGGACAGACTATCGCCGGGGAGCTGTTTTTT
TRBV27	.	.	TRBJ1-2	CASSFGGPVGYTF	TGTGCCAGCAGTTTCGGGGGGCCAGTGGGCTACACCTTC
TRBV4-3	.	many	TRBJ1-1	CASSRTGNFGTEAFF	TGCGCCAGCAGCCGAACAGGGAATTTCGGCACTGAAGCTTTCTTT
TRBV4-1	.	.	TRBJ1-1	CASSHGYGGFVSNTEAFF	TGCGCCAGCAGCCATGGCTACGGGGGATTCGTTTCGAACACTGAAGCTTTCTTT
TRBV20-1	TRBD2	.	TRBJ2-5	CSASPRGGLGETQYF	TGCAGTGCTAGTCCGCGGGGGGGCCTCGGTGAGACCCAGTACTTC
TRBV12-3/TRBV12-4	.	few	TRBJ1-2	CASSAGVGYGYTF	TGTGCCAGCAGTGCAGGGGTGGGCTATGGCTACACCTTC
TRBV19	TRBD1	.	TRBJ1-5	CASSRGQGANQPQHF	TGTGCCAGTAGTAGGGGACAGGGGGCTAATCAGCCCCAGCATTTT
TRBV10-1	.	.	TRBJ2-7	CASSESRWGRGSAQYF	TGCGCCAGCAGTGAGTCGCGTTGGGGCAGGGGTTCGGCGCAGTACTTC
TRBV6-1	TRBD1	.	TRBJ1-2	CASSESGTDERSGYTF	TGTGCCAGCAGTGAAAGTGGGACAGACGAGAGGAGTGGCTACACCTTC
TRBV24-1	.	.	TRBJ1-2	CATSSDSINYGYTF	TGTGCCACCAGTTCGGACAGCATCAACTATGGCTACACCTTC
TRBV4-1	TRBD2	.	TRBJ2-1	CASSQDTRGGHNEQFF	TGCGCCAGCAGCCAAGATACGCGGGGGGGCCACAATGAGCAGTTCTTC
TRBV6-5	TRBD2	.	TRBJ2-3	CASSYGASGADTQYF	TGTGCCAGCAGTTACGGGGCTAGCGGGGCAGATACGCAGTATTTT
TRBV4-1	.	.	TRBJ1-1	CASSQLLTENTEAFF	TGCGCCAGCAGCCAATTGCTTACAGAAAACACTGAAGCTTTCTTT
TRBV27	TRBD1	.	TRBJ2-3	CASSSRRVTGAPDTQYF	TGTGCCAGCAGTTCGAGGAGGGTGACAGGGGCCCCAGATACGCAGTATTTT
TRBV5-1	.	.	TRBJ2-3	CASSLAGADTQYF	TGCGCCAGCAGCTTGGCAGGGGCAGATACGCAGTATTTT
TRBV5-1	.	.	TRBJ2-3	CASSSGEGFSTDTQYF	TGCGCCAGCAGCTCAGGGGAGGGGTTTAGCACAGATACGCAGTATTTT
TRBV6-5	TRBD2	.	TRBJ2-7	CASRQPGGEQYF	TGTGCCAGCAGACAGCCGGGGGGCGAGCAGTACTTC
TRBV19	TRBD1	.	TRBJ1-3	CASSIAGGSGNTIYF	TGTGCCAGTAGTATTGCAGGGGGCTCTGGAAACACCATATATTTT
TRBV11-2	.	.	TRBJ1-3	CASSFTGSSGNTIYF	TGTGCCAGCAGCTTTACAGGGAGCTCTGGAAACACCATATATTTT
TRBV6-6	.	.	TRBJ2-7	CASSPRHRDSYEQYF	TGTGCCAGCAGTCCCCGGCACAGAGACTCCTACGAGCAGTACTTC
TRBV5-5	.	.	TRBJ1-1	CASSNGPYQDTEAFF	TGTGCCAGCAGTAACGGCCCCTACCAGGACACTGAAGCTTTCTTT
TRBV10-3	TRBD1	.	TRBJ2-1	CAISSGTGLGNEQFF	TGTGCCATCAGTTCCGGGACAGGGTTAGGAAATGAGCAGTTCTTC
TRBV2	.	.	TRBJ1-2	CASSDTDKYYGYTF	TGTGCCAGCAGTGATACAGACAAATACTATGGCTACACCTTC
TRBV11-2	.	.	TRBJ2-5	CASSLAYSHQETQYF	TGTGCCAGCAGCTTAGCGTACAGCCACCAAGAGACCCAGTACTTC
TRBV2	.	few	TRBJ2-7	CASTAADSYEQYF	TGTGCCAGCACCGCCGCGGACAGCTACGAGCAGTACTTC
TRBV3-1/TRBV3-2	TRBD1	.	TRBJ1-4	CASSSDRVNEKLFF	TGTGCCAGCAGCTCGGACAGGGTTAATGAAAAACTGTTTTTT
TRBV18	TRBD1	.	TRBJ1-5	CASSLGTGNNQPQHF	TGTGCCAGCTCACTTGGGACAGGGAACAATCAGCCCCAGCATTTT
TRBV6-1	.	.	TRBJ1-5	CASGGSNQPQHF	TGTGCCAGCGGAGGTAGCAATCAGCCCCAGCATTTT
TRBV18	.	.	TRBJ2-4	CASSPSGGGNIQYF	TGTGCCAGCTCACCGTCCGGCGGCGGAAACATTCAGTACTTC
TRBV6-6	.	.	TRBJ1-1	CASRRAGDIGTEAFF	TGTGCCAGCAGACGGGCGGGGGATATAGGCACTGAAGCTTTCTTT